This TCR beta chain stems from a study of PD-1 blockade in classical Hodgkin lymphoma. Across the whole study: A 3 mg/kg intravenous dose of nivolumab was received by patients every 2 weeks. Findings and limits, study-wide: Newly diagnosed patients had diversity similar to the baseline diversity of complete responders. At C4D1, TCR diversity had climbed significantly for CD4+ cells, though not for CD8+ cells.

All trial patients relapsed after autologous stem cell transplantation. Best outcomes ranged across complete response, partial response and progressive disease. With respect to this clone: The antigen is unknown.

Generated by immunoSEQ multiplex PCR, the TCRdb table keeps only in-frame clones and is missing some. Of tens of thousands of clones in the sample, about nine tenths were seen once. This sample comprised peripheral blood mononuclear cells (PBMCs), obtained at baseline. This sequence originates from a human donor with classical Hodgkin lymphoma.

CDR3 coding DNA: TGTGCCAGCAGCTTGATTGGGCAGCGGGGCTATGGCTACACCTTC. Protein sequence: CASSLIGQRGYGYTF. The chain combines TRBV5-4 with TRBJ1-2; D gene uncertain. Trimming removed 1 base from V and 4 bases from J, with 14 bases in between. Germline CDR1 reads SGHNT; CDR2 reads YYREEE (reference sequence). This CDR3 is built from 15 residues.